The subject of this entry is one T cell receptor beta chain. The germline V gene encodes CDR1 LGHNA and CDR2 YSLEER. The CDR3 consists of 14 residues. The J segment lost 7 bases and the V segment lost 2 bases, leaving 4 bases of the junction unmatched. This specimen belongs to a study of T-cell reconstitution after alpha-beta-depleted transplantation in children. Construction of the TCRbeta library involved unique molecular identifiers. In TCRdb, the PCR reads were re-called with MiXCR into one record per CDR3 protein. The repertoire has hundreds of thousands of distinct CDR3 sequences, 10% to 13% of them found once; the top ten carry roughly 3.9%.

The sequence came from a human donor who donated a stem cell graft to a child with acute myeloid leukemia. This chain uses TRBV4-3 with TRBJ2-2, with TRBD1 matching 7 bases. Sequences were derived from PBMCs from the stem cell graft donor, sampled from the stem cell graft. The CDR3 nucleotides read TGCGCCAGCAGCCAAAGAGGGGGCGGCGGGGAGCTGTTTTTT. Translating it yields CASSQRGGGGELFF.